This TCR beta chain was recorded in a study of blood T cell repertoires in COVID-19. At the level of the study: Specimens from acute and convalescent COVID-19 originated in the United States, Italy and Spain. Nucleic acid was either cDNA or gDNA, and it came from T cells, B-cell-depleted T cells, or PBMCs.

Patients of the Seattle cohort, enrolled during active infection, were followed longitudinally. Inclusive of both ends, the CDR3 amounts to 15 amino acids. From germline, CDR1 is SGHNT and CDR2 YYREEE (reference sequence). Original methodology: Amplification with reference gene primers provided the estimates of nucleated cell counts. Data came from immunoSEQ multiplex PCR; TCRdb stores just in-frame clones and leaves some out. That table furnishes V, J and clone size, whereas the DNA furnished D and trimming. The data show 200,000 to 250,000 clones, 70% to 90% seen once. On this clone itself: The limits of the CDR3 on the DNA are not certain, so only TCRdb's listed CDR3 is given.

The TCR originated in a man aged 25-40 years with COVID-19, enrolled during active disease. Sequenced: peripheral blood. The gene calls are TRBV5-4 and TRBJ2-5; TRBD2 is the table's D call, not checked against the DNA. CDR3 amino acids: CASSLEGGFLETQYF.